The 27 T cell receptor beta chains below come from one sample, sequenced in a study of a mutant IDH1 vaccine in newly diagnosed glioma. Described time point: baseline, week 1 (first vaccination visit). Treatment defined: pre-vaccination baseline after standard-of-care therapy. Sequencing was performed with immunoSEQ multiplex PCR; in TCRdb, only in-frame clones are kept and a portion is missing. The table includes 45,000 to 70,000 clones, approximately 91% detected once. Sequencing was performed on PBMCs, taken from a glioma patient treated with radiotherapy, temozolomide or both. These receptors were collected from a man in his forties or fifties with glioma.

In its sample, this clone was seen once. The chain joins TRBV7-9 to TRBJ1-1, with D perhaps TRBD1 (6 bases). V lost 5 bases and J lost 1, with 11 bases in between. This CDR3 has 14 amino acids. Germline CDR1 and CDR2: SEHNR and FQNEAQ (reference sequence). CDR3 sequence: CASSPRTANTEAFF. For the CDR3, the DNA is TGTGCCAGCAGCCCCCGGACAGCGAACACTGAAGCTTTCTTT.

This clone was observed a single time. The chain couples TRBV2 to TRBJ1-1; D may be TRBD1 (5 bases). The germline gives CDR1 SNHLY, CDR2 FYNNEI. This CDR3 has 14 residues. The germline V and J ends were trimmed by 3 bases and 5 bases, with 13 bases remaining between them. This chain's CDR3 is CASSDLGRRTEAFF. The CDR3 nucleotides are TGTGCCAGCAGTGATCTGGGGCGGAGGACTGAAGCTTTCTTT.

The rearrangement links TRBV25-1 to TRBJ2-1, with D possibly TRBD1 on 5 matching bases. Trimming pared 6 bases from V and 8 bases from J, leaving 11 bases between. This CDR3 is built from 12 residues. From germline, CDR1 is MGHDK and CDR2 SYGVNS. The CDR3 DNA sequence: TGTGCCAGCAGCCCAACAGGCTATGAGCAGTTCTTC. Translated: CASSPTGYEQFF.

The chain joins TRBV11-1 to TRBJ1-2, with no clear D. This CDR3 spans 13 amino acids. The V end was cut by 5 bases, the J end by 1 base, with 8 bases between. Looked up from germline, CDR1 is SGHAT and CDR2 is FQDESV (reference sequence). This chain's CDR3 is CASSPTDNYGYTF. In DNA, the CDR3 is TGTGCCAGCAGCCCAACAGATAACTATGGCTACACCTTC.

The gene calls are TRBV28 and TRBJ1-5; D not certain. Per the germline V gene, CDR1 is MDHEN and CDR2 is SYDVKM. Trimming removed 7 bases at V and 4 bases at J, with 8 bases between. CDR3 size: 12 residues. The chain's CDR3 is CASTSANQPQHF. In nucleotides, the CDR3 is TGTGCCAGCACGTCTGCGAATCAGCCCCAGCATTTT.

This rearrangement joins TRBV7-9 to TRBJ2-1, with 8 bases that match TRBD1. CDR1 and CDR2 from the germline V gene are SEHNR and FQNEAQ (reference sequence). CDR3 length equals 16 residues. The junction had 9 bases not matched to a gene; V was cut back by 0 bases and J by 8 bases. CDR3 region: CASSLAGQGPTHEQFF. The CDR3 region has the DNA TGTGCCAGCAGCTTAGCAGGACAGGGCCCGACACATGAGCAGTTCTTC.

The J gene is TRBJ1-5, the V gene TRBV7-9; 7 nucleotides match TRBD1. CDR1 is SEHNR, CDR2 FQNEAQ, per germline (reference sequence). The CDR3 totals 14 residues. V shed 1 base and J 9 bases; nucleotides not matched to a gene: 6. The CDR3 loop reads CASSLGQGGGPQHF. DNA of the CDR3: TGTGCCAGCAGCTTAGGGCAGGGGGGAGGGCCCCAGCATTTT.

The chain employs TRBV27 and TRBJ2-7; 8 bases align to TRBD2. J was trimmed by 6 bases and V by 2 bases; bases with no gene match: 9. Germline lookup yields CDR1 MNHEY and CDR2 SMNVEV (reference sequence). The CDR3 is 15 residues long. Written as DNA, the CDR3 is TGTGCCAGCAGTTTAAAGCGGGGGACCTCCAGCGAGCAGTACTTC. This translates into CASSLKRGTSSEQYF.

In this sample, this clone turned up a few times. The J gene is TRBJ2-2, the V gene TRBV2; D perhaps matches TRBD1 (6 bases). V was pared by 4 bases and J by 5 bases, with 17 bases between. The CDR3 consists of 16 residues. Germline CDR1 reads SNHLY; CDR2 reads FYNNEI. CDR3 DNA: TGTGCCAGCAGTGCCTCTGGACAAGGGGGAACCGGGGAGCTGTTTTTT. Residues: CASSASGQGGTGELFF.

Regarding this clone: The same CDR3 also results from other DNA sequences found in this sample. The chain is built from TRBV29-1 and TRBJ2-7, with D possibly TRBD1 on 5 matching bases. The CDR3 is 13 residues long. CDR1 is SQVTM and CDR2 is ANQGSEA in the germline V gene. V was trimmed by 5 bases and J by 4 bases, leaving 15 bases between them. The CDR3 sequence is CSVTTGGAYEQYF. The CDR3 DNA reads as TGCAGCGTTACCACAGGTGGGGCATACGAGCAGTACTTC.

The V call is TRBV5-8, the J call TRBJ1-3; TRBD1 might be the D (5 bases). Germline V CDR1 and CDR2: SGHTS, YDEGEE. This CDR3 region has 18 residues. With 0 bases removed from V and 3 bases from J, the gap between germline ends came to 19 bases. CDR3 nucleotide sequence: TGTGCCAGCAGCTTGGTGTCAGGGAACGTCGATAATGGAAACACCATATATTTT. Translated, it gives CASSLVSGNVDNGNTIYF.

The chain employs TRBV6-1 and TRBJ1-1, with D possibly TRBD1 on 6 matching bases. V was trimmed by 7 bases and J by 0 bases, leaving 15 bases between them. This CDR3 contains 15 residues. CDR1 is MNHNS and CDR2 is SASEGT in the germline V gene. The CDR3 region has the DNA TGTGCCAGCATCAGGGGTGACAACATGAACACTGAAGCTTTCTTT. This translates into CASIRGDNMNTEAFF.

The chain links TRBV30 to TRBJ1-2, with TRBD1 matching 7 bases. This CDR3 is 15 amino acids long. The germline V gene encodes CDR1 GTSNPN and CDR2 SVGIG (reference sequence). V dropped 0 bases and J dropped 2; count of bases not matched to a gene: 6. The CDR3 DNA follows: TGTGCCTGGAGTGTTCCACACAGGGGAAACTATGGCTACACCTTC. It specifies CAWSVPHRGNYGYTF. Drawing the rest from reference TRBV30 and TRBJ1-2, the complete variable domain is SQTIHQWPATLVQPVGSPLSLECTVEGTSNPNLYWYRQAAGRGLQLLFYSVGIGQISSEVPQNLSASRPQDRQFILSSKKLLLSDSGFYLCAWSVPHRGNYGYTFGSGTRLTVV.

The gene calls are TRBV5-1 and TRBJ2-1; TRBD1 matches 8 bases. Germline CDR1 is SGHRS and CDR2 is YFSETQ. CDR3 length: 16 residues. V was pared by 4 bases and J by 7 bases, with 13 bases of the junction left unmatched. CDR3 sequence (DNA): TGCGCCAGCAGCCTTGGGGGTACAGGGGGTCAGAATGAGCAGTTCTTC. It yields the protein CASSLGGTGGQNEQFF.

The chain employs TRBV18 and TRBJ1-1; D gene uncertain. Trimming shortened V by 6 bases and J by 3 bases, and 11 bases separated the two germline ends. The V gene's germline CDR1 is KGHSH and CDR2 LQKENI. This CDR3 contains 13 residues. The CDR3 sequence is CASSQGRDTEAFF. As DNA, the CDR3 is TGTGCCAGCTCCCAAGGTCGGGACACTGAAGCTTTCTTT.

About this clone itself: One junction end does not reproduce the germline sequence, and a read error may be involved. The V gene is TRBV6-1, the J gene TRBJ2-7; possible D gene TRBD2, 5 bases. CDR3 size: 14 residues. The V gene's germline CDR1 is MNHNS and CDR2 SASEGT. CDR3 in amino acids: CASSDDGSIQRVWF. The CDR3 coding sequence is TGTGCCAGCAGTGATGATGGGTCGATACAGAGGGTGTGGTTC.

The chain is built from TRBV5-1 and TRBJ1-4, with a possible D match to TRBD1 (5 bases). This CDR3 contains 15 residues. Germline V CDR1 and CDR2: SGHRS, YFSETQ. V was cut by 1 base and J by 5 bases, with 12 bases left in between. The CDR3 spells CASSLLSGQNEKLFF. As DNA, the CDR3 is TGCGCCAGCAGCTTGCTTTCAGGACAAAATGAAAAACTGTTTTTT.

The J gene is TRBJ2-2, the V gene TRBV7-2, with TRBD2 matching 8 bases. V lost 2 bases to trimming and J lost 5 bases; unmatched junction nucleotides: 7. CDR1 is SGHTA, CDR2 FQGNSA, per germline. The CDR3 is 16 amino acids. For the CDR3, the DNA is TGTGCCAGCAGCTTACATAGCGGGGTTTCAACCGGGGAGCTGTTTTTT. Translated: CASSLHSGVSTGELFF.

CDR3 nucleotide sequence: TGCGCCAGCAGCTTGGAACAGGGAGGGACTGAAGCTTTCTTT. This translates into CASSLEQGGTEAFF. The chain has TRBV5-1 and TRBJ1-1, with a tentative D call TRBD1 (6 bases). The CDR3 covers 14 residues. Trimming stripped 0 bases from V and 5 bases from J, with 11 bases between. CDR1 is SGHRS and CDR2 is YFSETQ in the germline V gene.

This chain uses TRBV11-2 with TRBJ2-7, with D possibly matching TRBD2 (5 bases). The germline gives CDR1 SGHAT, CDR2 FQNNGV. This CDR3 spans 13 amino acids. The V end lost 5 bases, the J end lost 5 bases, and 13 bases lay between the germline ends. CDR3 sequence (DNA): TGTGCCAGCAGCCGTCGCGGGTCCCACGAGCAGTACTTC. It encodes CASSRRGSHEQYF.

This sequence joins TRBV29-1 and TRBJ1-4, with TRBD1 matching over 8 bases. The CDR3 spans 14 residues. V trimming: 2 bases; J trimming: 6 bases; junction bases outside the gene matches: 5. From germline, CDR1 is SQVTM and CDR2 ANQGSEA. The CDR3, as DNA: TGCAGCGTTGAAACCGGGACAGGTTATGAAAAACTGTTTTTT. Its protein is CSVETGTGYEKLFF.

The chain is built from TRBV6-1 and TRBJ2-7, with a weak D call TRBD1 (5 bases). Looked up from germline, CDR1 is MNHNS and CDR2 is SASEGT. V was trimmed by 3 bases and J by 2 bases, leaving 11 bases between them. This CDR3 comprises 14 residues. The CDR3 DNA reads TGTGCCAGCAGTGACGGACATGTCCCCTACGAGCAGTACTTC. Its protein product is CASSDGHVPYEQYF.

The genes are TRBV11-3 and TRBJ2-7; D is uncertain. The V gene lost 5 bases and the J gene lost 3 bases, with 11 bases spanning the gap. CDR1 SGHNT and CDR2 YENEEA come from the germline V gene. CDR3 length equals 13 residues. The CDR3 protein is CASSIGRYYEQYF. DNA of the CDR3: TGTGCCAGCAGCATTGGTCGGTACTACGAGCAGTACTTC.

This clone occurred once. This chain uses TRBV28 with TRBJ1-1; D is undetermined. Germline V lookup: CDR1 MDHEN, CDR2 SYDVKM. The CDR3 runs to 12 residues. The germline V and J ends were trimmed by 5 bases and 0 bases, with 4 bases remaining between them. CDR3 sequence reads: CASSRMNTEAFF. CDR3 sequence (DNA): TGTGCCAGCAGTAGAATGAACACTGAAGCTTTCTTT.

In the case of this clone: A read error may produce the germline difference seen at one junction end. The chain joins TRBV7-7 to TRBJ2-7, with D possibly being TRBD2 (5 bases). This CDR3 spans 13 amino acids. Germline values: CDR1 SSHAT, CDR2 FNYEAQ (reference sequence). CDR3 coding DNA: TGTGCTAGCAGCTTAGGTGAGCGGTACGAGCAGTACTTC. Translating it yields CASSLGERYEQYF.

The CDR3 spells CASSLGGGYEKLFF. CDR3 in DNA: TGTGCCAGCAGCTTGGGTGGAGGGTACGAAAAACTGTTTTTT. The chain couples TRBV7-8 to TRBJ1-4; D remains ambiguous. V was clipped by 3 bases and J by 8 bases, with 13 bases between them. There are 14 residues in the CDR3. From germline, CDR1 is SGHVS and CDR2 FQNEAQ.

The chain recombines TRBV19 with TRBJ2-3; 8 bases match TRBD2. Germline CDR1 reads LNHDA; CDR2 reads SQIVND (reference sequence). V gave up 5 bases and J gave up 4 bases; unmatched junction bases: 8. The CDR3 extends over 15 amino acids. The CDR3 loop reads CASSSGGGYSDTQYF. The DNA of the CDR3 is TGTGCCAGTAGTTCCGGGGGGGGCTACTCAGATACGCAGTATTTT.